The entry that follows covers one T cell receptor beta chain sequence. This CDR3 region has 14 residues. CDR1 is GTSNPN, CDR2 SVGIG, per germline (reference sequence). J gave up 3 bases and V 5 bases, and 7 bases lay outside the gene matches. Generated by immunoSEQ multiplex PCR, the TCRdb table keeps only in-frame clones and is missing some. The data show roughly 220,000 clones, 85% to 90% seen once. The data belong to a study of blood T cell repertoires in COVID-19. The sequence came from a man older than 75 with acute or convalescent COVID-19. Source material: peripheral blood. The chain couples TRBV30 to TRBJ2-1; 7 bases align to TRBD2. The CDR3 DNA follows: TGTGCCTGGGGGCTAGCGGCAGGCTACAATGAGCAGTTCTTC. Amino acids: CAWGLAAGYNEQFF.